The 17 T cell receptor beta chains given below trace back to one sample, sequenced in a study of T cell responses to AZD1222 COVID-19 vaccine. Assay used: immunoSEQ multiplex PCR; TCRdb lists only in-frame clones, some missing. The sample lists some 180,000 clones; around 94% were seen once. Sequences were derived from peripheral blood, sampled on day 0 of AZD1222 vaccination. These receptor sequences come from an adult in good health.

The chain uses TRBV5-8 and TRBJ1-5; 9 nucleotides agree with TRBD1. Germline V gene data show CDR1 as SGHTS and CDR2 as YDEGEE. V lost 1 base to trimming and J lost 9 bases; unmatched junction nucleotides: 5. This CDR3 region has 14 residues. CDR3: CASSLRTGVTPQHF. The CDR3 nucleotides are TGTGCCAGCAGCTTGAGGACAGGGGTTACGCCCCAGCATTTT.

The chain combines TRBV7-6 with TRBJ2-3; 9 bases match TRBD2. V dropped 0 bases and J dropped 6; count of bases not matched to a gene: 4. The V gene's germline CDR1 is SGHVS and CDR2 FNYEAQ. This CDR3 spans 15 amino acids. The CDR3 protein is CASSLASGGGDTQYF. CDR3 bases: TGTGCCAGCAGCTTAGCTAGCGGGGGTGGTGATACGCAGTATTTT.

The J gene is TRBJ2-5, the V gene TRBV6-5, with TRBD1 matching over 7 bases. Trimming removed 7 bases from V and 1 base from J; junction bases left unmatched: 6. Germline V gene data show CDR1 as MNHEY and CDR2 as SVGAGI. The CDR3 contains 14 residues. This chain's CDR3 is CASKGAGGQETQYF. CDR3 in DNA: TGTGCCAGCAAGGGGGCAGGGGGCCAAGAGACCCAGTACTTC.

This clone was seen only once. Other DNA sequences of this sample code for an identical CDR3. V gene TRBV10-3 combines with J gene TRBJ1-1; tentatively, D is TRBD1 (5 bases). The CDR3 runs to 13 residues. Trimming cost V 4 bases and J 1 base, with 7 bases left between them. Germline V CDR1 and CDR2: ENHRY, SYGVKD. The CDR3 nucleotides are TGTGCCATCAGTGGTCAGGGGAACACTGAAGCTTTCTTT. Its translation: CAISGQGNTEAFF.

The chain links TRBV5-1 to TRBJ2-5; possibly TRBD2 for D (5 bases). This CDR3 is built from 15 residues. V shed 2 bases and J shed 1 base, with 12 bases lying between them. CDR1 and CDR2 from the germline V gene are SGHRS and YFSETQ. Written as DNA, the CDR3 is TGCGCCAGCAGCTTTGGACTGGCGGGCCAAGAGACCCAGTACTTC. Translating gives CASSFGLAGQETQYF.

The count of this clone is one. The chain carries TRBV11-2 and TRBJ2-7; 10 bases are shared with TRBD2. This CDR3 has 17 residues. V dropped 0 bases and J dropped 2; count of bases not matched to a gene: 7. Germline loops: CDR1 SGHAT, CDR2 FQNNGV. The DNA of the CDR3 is TGTGCCAGCAGCTTAGATTCCCCACTAGCGGGGCCCTACGAGCAGTACTTC. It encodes CASSLDSPLAGPYEQYF.

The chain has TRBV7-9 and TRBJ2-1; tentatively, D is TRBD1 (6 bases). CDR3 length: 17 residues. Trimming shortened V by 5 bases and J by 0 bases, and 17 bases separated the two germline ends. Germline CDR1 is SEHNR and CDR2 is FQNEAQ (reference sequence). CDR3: CASSPGVYRASYNEQFF. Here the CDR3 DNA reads TGTGCCAGCAGCCCCGGGGTGTACAGGGCCTCCTACAATGAGCAGTTCTTC. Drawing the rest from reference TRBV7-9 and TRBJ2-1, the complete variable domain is DTGVSQNPRHKITKRGQNVTFRCDPISEHNRLYWYRQTLGQGPEFLTYFQNEAQLEKSRLLSDRFSAERPKGSFSTLEIQRTEQGDSAMYLCASSPGVYRASYNEQFFGPGTRLTVL.

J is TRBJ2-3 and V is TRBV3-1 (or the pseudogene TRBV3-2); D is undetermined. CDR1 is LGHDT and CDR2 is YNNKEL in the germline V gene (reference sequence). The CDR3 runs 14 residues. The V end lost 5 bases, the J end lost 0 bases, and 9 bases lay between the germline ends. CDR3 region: CASSLGPSTDTQYF. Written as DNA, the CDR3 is TGTGCCAGCAGCTTAGGGCCCAGCACAGATACGCAGTATTTT.

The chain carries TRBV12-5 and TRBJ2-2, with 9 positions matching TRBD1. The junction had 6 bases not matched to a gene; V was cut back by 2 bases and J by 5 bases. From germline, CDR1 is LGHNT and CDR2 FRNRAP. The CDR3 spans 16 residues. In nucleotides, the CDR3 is TGTGCTAGTGGTTTGTCAGGGACAGGGATGACCGGGGAGCTGTTTTTT. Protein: CASGLSGTGMTGELFF.

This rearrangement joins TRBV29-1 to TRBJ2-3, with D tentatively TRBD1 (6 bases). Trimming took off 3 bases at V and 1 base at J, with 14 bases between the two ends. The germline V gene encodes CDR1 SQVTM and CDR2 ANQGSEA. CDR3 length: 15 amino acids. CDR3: CSVDGRQAGTDTQYF. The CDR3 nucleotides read TGCAGCGTTGATGGAAGACAGGCGGGCACAGATACGCAGTATTTT.

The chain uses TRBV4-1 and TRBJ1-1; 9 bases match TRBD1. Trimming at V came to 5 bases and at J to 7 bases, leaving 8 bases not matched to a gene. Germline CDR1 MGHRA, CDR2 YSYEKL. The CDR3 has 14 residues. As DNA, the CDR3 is TGCGCCAGCAGCAAGGACAGGGGTCCCTATGAAGCTTTCTTT. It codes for CASSKDRGPYEAFF.

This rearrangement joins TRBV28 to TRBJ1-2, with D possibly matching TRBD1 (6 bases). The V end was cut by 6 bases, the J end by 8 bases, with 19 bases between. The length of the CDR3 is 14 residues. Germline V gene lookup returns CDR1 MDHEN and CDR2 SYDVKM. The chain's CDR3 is CASSFVGGRGGYTF. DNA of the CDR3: TGTGCCAGCAGCTTTGTCGGGGGGCGAGGGGGCTACACCTTC.

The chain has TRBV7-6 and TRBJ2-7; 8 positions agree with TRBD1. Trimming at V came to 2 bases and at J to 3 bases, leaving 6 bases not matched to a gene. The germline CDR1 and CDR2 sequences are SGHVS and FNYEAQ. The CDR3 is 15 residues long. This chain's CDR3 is CASSLRTGSNYEQYF. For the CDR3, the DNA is TGTGCCAGCAGCTTACGGACAGGGTCCAACTACGAGCAGTACTTC.

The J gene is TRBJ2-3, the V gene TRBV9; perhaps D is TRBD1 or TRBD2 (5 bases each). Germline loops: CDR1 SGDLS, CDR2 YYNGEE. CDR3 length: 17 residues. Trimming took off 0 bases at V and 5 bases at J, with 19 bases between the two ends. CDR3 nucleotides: TGTGCCAGCAGCGTAGATATGGCGGGCAGGGCTGGAGATACGCAGTATTTT. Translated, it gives CASSVDMAGRAGDTQYF.

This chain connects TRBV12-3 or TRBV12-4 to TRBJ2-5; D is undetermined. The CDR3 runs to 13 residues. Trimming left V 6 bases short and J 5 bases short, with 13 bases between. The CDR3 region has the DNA TGTGCCAGCAGGCTCTCGTCTCGCGAGACCCAGTACTTC. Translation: CASRLSSRETQYF.

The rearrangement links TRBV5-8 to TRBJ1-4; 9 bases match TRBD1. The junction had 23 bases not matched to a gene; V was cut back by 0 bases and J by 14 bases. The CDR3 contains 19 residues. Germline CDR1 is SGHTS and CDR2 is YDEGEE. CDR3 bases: TGTGCCAGCAGCTTGGGAGAACCGGGACAGGGTCGCCTGAAATCGGTGCTGTTTTTT. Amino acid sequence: CASSLGEPGQGRLKSVLFF.

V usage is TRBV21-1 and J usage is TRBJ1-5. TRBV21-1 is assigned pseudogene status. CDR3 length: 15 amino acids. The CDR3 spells CASPRRGKSNQPQHF. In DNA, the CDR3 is TGTGCCAGCCCTCGACGGGGAAAAAGCAATCAGCCCCAGCATTTT.